Listed below are T cell receptor beta chains from one sample, sequenced in a study of identical twins. From the 5' RACE reads, TCRdb called clonotypes with MiXCR, one entry per CDR3 protein. The sample lists about 920,000 distinct CDR3 sequences, 9% to 15% seen once, with about 1.6% in the top ten. The same data also contributed to another study, on yellow fever vaccine responses in identical twins.

The sample comprised PBMCs. The receptors stem from a woman between 18 and 29 years old in good health. Each CDR3 is given with its conserved first and last residue. A D gene is named only where the DNA matches it firmly. A clone size is listed for some rows: how often the clone was seen (once, few, many), or a class if it is expanded.

V gene	clone size	J gene	D gene	CDR3 protein	CDR3 DNA
TRBV2	NA	TRBJ2-1	NA	CASSAQGTSYNEQFF	TGTGCCAGCAGCGCTCAGGGGACCTCCTACAATGAGCAGTTCTTC
TRBV20-1	few	TRBJ2-1	NA	CSAADVAGLEQFF	TGCAGTGCCGCGGATGTTGCGGGGCTTGAGCAGTTCTTC
TRBV7-8	few	TRBJ2-7	NA	CASSLGRRWDLSSYEQYF	TGTGCCAGCAGCTTAGGTAGAAGGTGGGACTTGAGCTCCTACGAGCAGTACTTC
TRBV18	NA	TRBJ1-6	NA	CASSPPPGPWYSPLHF	TGTGCCAGCTCACCACCCCCCGGACCCTGGTATTCACCCCTCCACTTT
TRBV28	few	TRBJ2-3	NA	CASSLPQGGLTDTQYF	TGTGCCAGCAGTTTACCCCAGGGCGGGCTCACAGATACGCAGTATTTT
TRBV2	NA	TRBJ2-7	NA	CASIADRVYEQYF	TGTGCCAGCATCGCAGACAGAGTCTACGAGCAGTACTTC
TRBV15	NA	TRBJ2-7	TRBD1	CATSREGQGAYEQYF	TGTGCCACCAGCAGAGAGGGACAGGGGGCCTACGAGCAGTACTTC
TRBV28	few	TRBJ2-1	TRBD2	CASSGPGLAGHEQFF	TGTGCCAGCAGTGGTCCGGGACTAGCGGGACATGAGCAGTTCTTC
TRBV20-1	NA	TRBJ1-5	NA	CSAPRGTDSNQPQHF	TGCAGTGCTCCCAGAGGGACTGATAGCAATCAGCCCCAGCATTTT
TRBV7-3	NA	TRBJ2-3	TRBD1	CASSDRRGRTDTQYF	TGTGCCAGCAGCGACAGAAGGGGGCGCACAGATACGCAGTATTTT
TRBV28	many	TRBJ2-7	NA	CASRPGLVNEQYF	TGTGCCAGCAGACCAGGGTTGGTCAACGAGCAGTACTTC
TRBV5-2	NA	TRBJ1-1	NA	CASDPGLDTEAFF	TGTGCCAGCGACCCAGGGCTGGACACTGAAGCTTTCTTT
TRBV28	NA	TRBJ2-6	NA	CASAQVSGANVLTF	TGTGCCAGCGCACAGGTCTCTGGGGCCAACGTCCTGACTTTC
TRBV4-1	NA	TRBJ1-5	NA	CASSQADRDNQPQHF	TGCGCCAGCAGCCAAGCAGACAGAGACAATCAGCCCCAGCATTTT
TRBV10-3	once	TRBJ1-1	TRBD1	CAISELTGGRTEAFF	TGTGCCATCAGTGAGTTGACAGGGGGCAGGACTGAAGCTTTCTTT
TRBV5-1	few	TRBJ2-1	TRBD2	CASSWNSNAGEGYNEQFF	TGCGCCAGCAGCTGGAATAGTAATGCCGGGGAGGGCTACAATGAGCAGTTCTTC
TRBV20-1	few	TRBJ2-5	NA	CSARWAGAPQETQYF	TGCAGTGCTAGATGGGCCGGGGCCCCCCAAGAGACCCAGTACTTC
TRBV3-1	many	TRBJ2-5	TRBD2	CASSLGLVGETQYF	TGTGCCAGCAGCCTAGGACTAGTTGGAGAGACCCAGTACTTC
TRBV3-1	many	TRBJ2-3	NA	CASSQASTDTQYF	TGTGCCAGCAGCCAAGCCAGCACAGATACGCAGTATTTT
TRBV7-2	NA	TRBJ2-1	NA	CASSLGVGTNEQFF	TGTGCCAGCAGCTTAGGGGTGGGCACCAATGAGCAGTTCTTC
TRBV20-1	NA	TRBJ2-7	TRBD2	CSARDVLAGDYEQYF	TGCAGTGCTAGAGATGTCCTAGCGGGAGACTACGAGCAGTACTTC
TRBV12-3/TRBV12-4	few	TRBJ2-6	NA	CASSLTASSGANVLTF	TGTGCCAGCAGTTTAACGGCGAGCTCTGGGGCCAACGTCCTGACTTTC
TRBV10-3	NA	TRBJ2-7	NA	CAIMNQGSPFYEQYF	TGTGCCATCATGAACCAGGGGTCCCCCTTCTACGAGCAGTACTTC
TRBV20-1	NA	TRBJ2-3	NA	CSARARRGVVTDTQYF	TGCAGTGCTAGAGCGCGGAGGGGGGTGGTCACAGATACGCAGTATTTT
TRBV5-1	NA	TRBJ2-7	TRBD1	CASSLGGTGQSFSYEQYF	TGCGCCAGCAGCTTGGGTGGGACAGGACAGTCCTTCTCCTACGAGCAGTACTTC
TRBV6-5	NA	TRBJ2-7	NA	CASSYSEASSEQYF	TGTGCCAGCAGTTACTCGGAGGCTAGCAGCGAGCAGTACTTC
TRBV5-5	few	TRBJ2-3	NA	CASTVLLLTDTQYF	TGTGCCAGCACCGTACTACTACTCACAGATACGCAGTATTTT
TRBV29-1	many	TRBJ2-1	NA	CSVEGNEQFF	TGCAGCGTTGAAGGAAATGAGCAGTTCTTC
TRBV10-3	few	TRBJ1-1	TRBD1	CAISPTGLNTEAFF	TGTGCCATCAGTCCGACAGGGTTGAACACTGAAGCTTTCTTT
TRBV5-1	NA	TRBJ2-5	TRBD1	CASRQGEETQYF	TGCGCCAGCCGACAGGGAGAGGAGACCCAGTACTTC
TRBV6-1	many	TRBJ1-1	NA	CASSRDMNTEAFF	TGTGCCAGCAGTCGGGACATGAACACTGAAGCTTTCTTT